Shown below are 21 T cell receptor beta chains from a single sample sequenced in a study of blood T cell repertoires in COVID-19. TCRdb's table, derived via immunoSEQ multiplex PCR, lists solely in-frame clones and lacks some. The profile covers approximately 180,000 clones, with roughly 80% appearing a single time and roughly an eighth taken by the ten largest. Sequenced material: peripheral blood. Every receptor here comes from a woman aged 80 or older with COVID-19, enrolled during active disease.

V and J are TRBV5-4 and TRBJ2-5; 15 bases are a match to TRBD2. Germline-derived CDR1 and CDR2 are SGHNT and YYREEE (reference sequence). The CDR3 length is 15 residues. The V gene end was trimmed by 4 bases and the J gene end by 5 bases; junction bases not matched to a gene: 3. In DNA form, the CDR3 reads TGTGCCAGCAGCCAAGGACTAGCGGGAGGGGAGACCCAGTACTTC. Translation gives CASSQGLAGGETQYF.

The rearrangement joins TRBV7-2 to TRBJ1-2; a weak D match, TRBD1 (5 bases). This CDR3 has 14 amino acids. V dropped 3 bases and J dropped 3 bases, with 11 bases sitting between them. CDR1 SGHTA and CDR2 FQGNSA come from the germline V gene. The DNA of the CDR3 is TGTGCCAGCAGCTTCGACCCCAGGGACTATGGCTACACCTTC. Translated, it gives CASSFDPRDYGYTF.

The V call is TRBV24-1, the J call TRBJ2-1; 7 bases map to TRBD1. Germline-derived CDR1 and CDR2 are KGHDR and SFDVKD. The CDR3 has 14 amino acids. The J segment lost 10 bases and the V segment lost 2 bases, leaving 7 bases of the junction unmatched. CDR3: CATSDYRGKGEQFF. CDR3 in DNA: TGTGCCACCAGTGATTACAGGGGAAAGGGAGAGCAGTTCTTC.

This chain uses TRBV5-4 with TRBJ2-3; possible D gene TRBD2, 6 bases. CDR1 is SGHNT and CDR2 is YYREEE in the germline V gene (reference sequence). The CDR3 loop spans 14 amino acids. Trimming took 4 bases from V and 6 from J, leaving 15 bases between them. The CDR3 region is CASSHHAGGDTQYF. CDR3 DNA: TGTGCCAGCAGCCACCATGCAGGAGGGGATACGCAGTATTTT. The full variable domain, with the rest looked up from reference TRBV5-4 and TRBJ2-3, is ETGVTQSPTHLIKTRGQQVTLRCSSQSGHNTVSWYQQALGQGPQFIFQYYREEENGRGNFPPRFSGLQFPNYSSELNVNALELDDSALYLCASSHHAGGDTQYFGPGTRLTVL.

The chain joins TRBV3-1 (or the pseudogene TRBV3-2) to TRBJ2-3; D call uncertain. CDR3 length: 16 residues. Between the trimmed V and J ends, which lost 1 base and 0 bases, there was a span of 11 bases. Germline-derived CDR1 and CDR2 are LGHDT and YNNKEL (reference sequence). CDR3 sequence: CASSQGTATSTDTQYF. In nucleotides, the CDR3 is TGTGCCAGCAGCCAAGGAACAGCTACTAGCACAGATACGCAGTATTTT.

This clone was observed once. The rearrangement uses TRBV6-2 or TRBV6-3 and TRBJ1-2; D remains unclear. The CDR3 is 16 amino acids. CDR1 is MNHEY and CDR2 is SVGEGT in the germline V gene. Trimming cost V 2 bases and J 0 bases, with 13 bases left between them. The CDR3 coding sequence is TGTGCCAGCAGTTACGTCTCGGTGAAAGCTAACTATGGCTACACCTTC. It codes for CASSYVSVKANYGYTF.

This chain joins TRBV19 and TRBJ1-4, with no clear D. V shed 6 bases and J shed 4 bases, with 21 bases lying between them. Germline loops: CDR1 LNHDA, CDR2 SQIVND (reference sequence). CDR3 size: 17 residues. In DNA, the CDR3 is TGTGCCAGTAGAGTATTCCCCCCTATCCGGGGTAATGAAAAACTGTTTTTT. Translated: CASRVFPPIRGNEKLFF. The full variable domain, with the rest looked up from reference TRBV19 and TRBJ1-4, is DGGITQSPKYLFRKEGQNVTLSCEQNLNHDAMYWYRQDPGQGLRLIYYSQIVNDFQKGDIAEGYSVSREKKESFPLTVTSAQKNPTAFYLCASRVFPPIRGNEKLFFGSGTQLSVL.

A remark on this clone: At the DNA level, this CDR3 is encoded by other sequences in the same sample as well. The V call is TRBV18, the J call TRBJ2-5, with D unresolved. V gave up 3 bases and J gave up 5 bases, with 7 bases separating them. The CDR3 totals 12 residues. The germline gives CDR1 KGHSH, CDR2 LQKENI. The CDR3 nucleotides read TGTGCCAGCTCACCGGCGGAGGAGACCCAGTACTTC. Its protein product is CASSPAEETQYF.

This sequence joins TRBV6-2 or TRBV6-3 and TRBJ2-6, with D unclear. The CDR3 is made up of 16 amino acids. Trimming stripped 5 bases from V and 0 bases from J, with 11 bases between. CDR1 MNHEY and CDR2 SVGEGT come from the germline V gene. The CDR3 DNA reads TGTGCCAGCAGTCCCCTTGCAGGCTCTGGGGCCAACGTCCTGACTTTC. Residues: CASSPLAGSGANVLTF.

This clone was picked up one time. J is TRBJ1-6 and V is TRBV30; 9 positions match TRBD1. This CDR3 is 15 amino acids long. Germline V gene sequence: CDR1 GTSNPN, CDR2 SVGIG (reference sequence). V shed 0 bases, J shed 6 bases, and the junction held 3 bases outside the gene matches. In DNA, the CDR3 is TGTGCCTGGAGTGTGGGACAGGGCCTTAATTCACCCCTCCACTTT. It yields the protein CAWSVGQGLNSPLHF.

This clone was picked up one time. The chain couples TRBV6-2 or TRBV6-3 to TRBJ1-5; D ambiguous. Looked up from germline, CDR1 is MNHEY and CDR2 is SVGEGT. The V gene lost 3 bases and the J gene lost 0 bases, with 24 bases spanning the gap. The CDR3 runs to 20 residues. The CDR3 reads CASSYQRGYHGESSNQPQHF. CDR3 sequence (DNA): TGTGCCAGCAGTTATCAACGAGGGTATCATGGCGAAAGTAGCAATCAGCCCCAGCATTTT.

This CDR3 is CASSPLRGRGNTIYF. The CDR3 DNA reads TGTGCCAGCAGCCCTCTTAGAGGGCGGGGAAACACCATATATTTT. V is TRBV3-1 (or the pseudogene TRBV3-2) and J is TRBJ1-3, with D unclear. Deletions cut 4 bases from V and 4 bases from J, with 14 bases between. Germline CDR1 reads LGHDT; CDR2 reads YNNKEL (reference sequence). This CDR3 is built from 15 residues.

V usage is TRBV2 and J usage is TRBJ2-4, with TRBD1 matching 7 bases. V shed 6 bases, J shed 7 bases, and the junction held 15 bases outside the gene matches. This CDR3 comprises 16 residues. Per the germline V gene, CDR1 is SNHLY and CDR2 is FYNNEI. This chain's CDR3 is CASREPRQGRRNIQYF. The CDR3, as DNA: TGTGCCAGCAGGGAACCCAGACAGGGAAGGAGGAACATTCAGTACTTC.

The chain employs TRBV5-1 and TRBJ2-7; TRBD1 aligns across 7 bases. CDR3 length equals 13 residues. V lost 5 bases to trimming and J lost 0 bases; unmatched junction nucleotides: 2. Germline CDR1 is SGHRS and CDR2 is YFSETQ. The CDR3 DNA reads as TGCGCCAGCAGGAGGGACAGCTCCTACGAGCAGTACTTC. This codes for CASRRDSSYEQYF.

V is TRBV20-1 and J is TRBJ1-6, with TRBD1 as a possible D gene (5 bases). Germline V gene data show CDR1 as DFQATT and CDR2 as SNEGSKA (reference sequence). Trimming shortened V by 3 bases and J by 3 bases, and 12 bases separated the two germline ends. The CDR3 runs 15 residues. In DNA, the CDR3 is TGCAGTGCTAGTTACTTAGGACACTATAATTCACCCCTCCACTTT. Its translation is CSASYLGHYNSPLHF.

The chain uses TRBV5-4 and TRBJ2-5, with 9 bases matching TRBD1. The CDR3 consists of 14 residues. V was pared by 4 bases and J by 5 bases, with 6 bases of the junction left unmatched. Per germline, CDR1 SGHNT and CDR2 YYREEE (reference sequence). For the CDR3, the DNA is TGTGCCAGCAGCCAAACAGGGGGCGAGGAGACCCAGTACTTC. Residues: CASSQTGGEETQYF.

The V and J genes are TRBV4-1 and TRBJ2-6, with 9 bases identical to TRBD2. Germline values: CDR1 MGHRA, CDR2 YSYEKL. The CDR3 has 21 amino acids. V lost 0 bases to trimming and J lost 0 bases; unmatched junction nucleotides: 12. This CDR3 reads CASSQDLTSGHTISGANVLTF. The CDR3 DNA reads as TGCGCCAGCAGCCAAGATCTAACTAGCGGGCATACTATCTCTGGGGCCAACGTCCTGACTTTC.

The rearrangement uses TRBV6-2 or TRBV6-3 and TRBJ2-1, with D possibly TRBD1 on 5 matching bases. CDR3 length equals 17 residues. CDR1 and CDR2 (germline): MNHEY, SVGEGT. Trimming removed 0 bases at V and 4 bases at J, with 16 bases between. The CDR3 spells CASSYSGHWALYNEQFF. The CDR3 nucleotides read TGTGCCAGCAGTTACTCGGGGCATTGGGCCCTTTACAATGAGCAGTTCTTC.

The CDR3 region is CASSPGTRRETQYF. DNA for the CDR3: TGTGCCAGCAGTCCCGGGACTAGAAGAGAGACCCAGTACTTC. J is TRBJ2-5 and V is TRBV6-6, with 8 bases fitting TRBD2. With 5 bases clipped from V and 4 bases from J, the junction kept 6 bases outside the gene matches. This CDR3 region has 14 residues. CDR1 is MNHNY and CDR2 is SVGAGI in the germline V gene (reference sequence).

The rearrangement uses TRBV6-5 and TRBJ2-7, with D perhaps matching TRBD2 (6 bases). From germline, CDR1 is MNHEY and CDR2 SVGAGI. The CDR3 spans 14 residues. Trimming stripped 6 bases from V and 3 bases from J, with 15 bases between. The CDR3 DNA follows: TGTGCCAGCAGGGGAACTGGGGGGAGCTACGAGCAGTACTTC. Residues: CASRGTGGSYEQYF.

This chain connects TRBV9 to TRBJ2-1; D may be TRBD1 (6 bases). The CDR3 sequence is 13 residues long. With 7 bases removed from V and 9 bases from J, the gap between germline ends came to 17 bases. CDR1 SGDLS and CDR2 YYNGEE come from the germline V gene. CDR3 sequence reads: CASAGTPFSEQFF. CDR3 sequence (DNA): TGTGCCAGCGCCGGGACACCCTTTAGTGAGCAGTTCTTC.